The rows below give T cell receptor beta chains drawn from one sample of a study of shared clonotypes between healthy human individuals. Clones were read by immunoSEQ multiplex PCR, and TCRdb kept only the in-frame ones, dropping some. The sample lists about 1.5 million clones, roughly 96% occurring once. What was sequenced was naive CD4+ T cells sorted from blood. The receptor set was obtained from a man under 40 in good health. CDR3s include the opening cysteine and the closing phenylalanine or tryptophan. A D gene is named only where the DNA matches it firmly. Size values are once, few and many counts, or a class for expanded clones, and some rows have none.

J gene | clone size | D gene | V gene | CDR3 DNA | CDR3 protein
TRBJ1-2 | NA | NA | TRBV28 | TGTGCCAGCAGAGATACAGGGTTGGATGGCTACACCTTC | CASRDTGLDGYTF
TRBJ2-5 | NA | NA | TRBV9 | TGTGCCAGCAGCGCCAGGGGTGGTCAAGAGACCCAGTACTTC | CASSARGGQETQYF
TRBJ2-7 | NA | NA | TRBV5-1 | TGCGCCAGCAGCTTGGGGGGCGACAGCCGGGTAGAGGAGCAGTACTTC | CASSLGGDSRVEEQYF
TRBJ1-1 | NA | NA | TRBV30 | TGTGCCTGGAGTACCCAAGGGGGGGCCGAAGCTTTCTTT | CAWSTQGGAEAFF
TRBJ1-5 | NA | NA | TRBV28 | TGTGCCAGCAGTCCCGGGGGTGGGGTCAGCAATCAGCCCCAGCATTTT | CASSPGGGVSNQPQHF
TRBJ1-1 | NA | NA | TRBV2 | TGTGCCAGCAACAACGGACAACCGTTGGGAAACACTGAAGCTTTCTTT | CASNNGQPLGNTEAFF
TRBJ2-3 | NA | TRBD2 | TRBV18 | TGTGCCAGCTCACGAACGGGACTAGCGGGAGGTATTTCTAGCACAGATACGCAGTATTTT | CASSRTGLAGGISSTDTQYF
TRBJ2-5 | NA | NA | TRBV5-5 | TGTGCCAGCAGCTTTAGGGGGGAGACCCAGTACTTC | CASSFRGETQYF
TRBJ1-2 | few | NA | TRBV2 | TGTGCCAGCAGGGCATTTTCTAACTATGGCTACACCTTC | CASRAFSNYGYTF
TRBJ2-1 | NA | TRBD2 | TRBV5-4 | TGTGCCAGCAGCTTGGAGGGGACTATCCGCAATGAGCAGTTCTTC | CASSLEGTIRNEQFF
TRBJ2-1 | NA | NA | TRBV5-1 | TGCGCCAGCAGCTTGACATTGGGTGAGCAGTTCTTC | CASSLTLGEQFF